What follows are 27 T cell receptor beta chains derived from one specimen sequenced in a study of blood T cell repertoires in COVID-19 (TCRdb year 2020). The library was built by means of the immunoSEQ multiplex PCR assay. Held by TCRdb, this immuneACCESS table contains in-frame sequences only and omits some clones. Under half of the omission traces to an unresolved V gene where checked; the cause of the rest is unknown. The sample records 100,000 to 110,000 clones, more than 75% of which are singletons. Together, the top ten hold roughly 13% of the sample. The source material was peripheral blood. These receptor sequences come from a human donor in a cohort sampled during active COVID-19.

The V gene is TRBV5-6, the J gene TRBJ2-3; 10 bases map to TRBD2. The CDR3 loop spans 18 amino acids. The V gene's germline CDR1 is SGHDT and CDR2 YYEEEE. Trimming cost V 4 bases and J 1 base; bases outside gene matches: 12. The CDR3 region is CASSTDSGGPVGTDTQYF. The CDR3 DNA follows: TGTGCCAGCAGCACAGATAGCGGGGGGCCGGTGGGCACAGATACGCAGTATTTT.

The CDR3: CASSLVSSGGSYEQYF. Here the CDR3 DNA reads TGTGCCAGCAGCTTAGTTTCTAGCGGGGGCTCCTACGAGCAGTACTTC. The rearrangement links TRBV7-9 to TRBJ2-7; 10 nucleotides align to TRBD2. Germline V gene data show CDR1 as SEHNR and CDR2 as FQNEAQ (reference sequence). V lost 1 base to trimming and J lost 0 bases; unmatched junction nucleotides: 3. This CDR3 region has 16 residues.

The chain is built from TRBV6-1 and TRBJ1-2; a possible D gene is TRBD1 (6 bases). This CDR3 is 16 amino acids long. V lost 1 base to trimming and J lost 4 bases, with 16 bases between them. Looked up from germline, CDR1 is MNHNS and CDR2 is SASEGT. For the CDR3, the DNA is TGTGCCAGCAGTGAAGGTTTTGTTTCAGGGGCCTATGGCTACACCTTC. Protein: CASSEGFVSGAYGYTF.

This clone was seen only once. The rearrangement joins TRBV2 to TRBJ1-1; 7 nucleotides match TRBD1. V shed 7 bases, J shed 8 bases, and the junction held 13 bases outside the gene matches. The CDR3 has 14 amino acids. Germline V lookup: CDR1 SNHLY, CDR2 FYNNEI. The CDR3 loop reads CASIKGRDRAEAFF. The CDR3 DNA sequence: TGTGCCAGCATAAAGGGTCGAGACAGGGCCGAAGCTTTCTTT.

V and J are TRBV25-1 and TRBJ1-1; TRBD1 agrees at 9 bases. This CDR3 contains 16 residues. With V trimmed by 0 bases and J by 1 base, 3 bases remained unmatched. Germline CDR1 and CDR2: MGHDK and SYGVNS. CDR3 DNA sequence: TGTGCCAGCAGTGAATACGTGGGACAGGGGAACACTGAAGCTTTCTTT. Translating gives CASSEYVGQGNTEAFF.

This chain uses TRBV5-1 with TRBJ2-5, with 7 positions matching TRBD2. The CDR3 sequence is 16 residues long. Germline values: CDR1 SGHRS, CDR2 YFSETQ. After removal of 3 bases from V and 0 bases from J, the junction contained 8 bases not matched to a gene. The CDR3 reads CASSSGTTTYQETQYF. In DNA, the CDR3 is TGCGCCAGCAGCTCCGGGACTACCACGTACCAAGAGACCCAGTACTTC.

The V and J genes are TRBV6-5 and TRBJ1-4, with 7 bases lining up with TRBD1. The V gene's germline CDR1 is MNHEY and CDR2 SVGAGI. CDR3 length: 14 residues. The J segment lost 5 bases and the V segment lost 5 bases, leaving 5 bases of the junction unmatched. DNA of the CDR3: TGTGCCAGCAGTACCGGGACAGAGAATGAAAAACTGTTTTTT. This encodes CASSTGTENEKLFF.

CDR3 residues: CASSQRPSGRTYEQYF. The CDR3 bases are TGTGCCAGCAGCCAAAGGCCTAGCGGGAGGACCTACGAGCAGTACTTC. This sequence joins TRBV7-2 and TRBJ2-7; 11 bases align to TRBD2. Trimming cost V 5 bases and J 2 bases; bases outside gene matches: 8. CDR1 is SGHTA and CDR2 is FQGNSA in the germline V gene. The CDR3 runs 16 residues.

The rearrangement uses TRBV27 and TRBJ1-5; D may be TRBD1 (6 bases). Germline V CDR1 and CDR2: MNHEY, SMNVEV (reference sequence). The CDR3 is 14 amino acids. The V end was cut by 6 bases, the J end by 3 bases, with 12 bases between. CDR3 sequence: CASRAGQPNQPQHF. The CDR3, as DNA: TGTGCCAGCAGGGCTGGACAGCCCAATCAGCCCCAGCATTTT.

The count of this clone is one. V gene TRBV13 combines with J gene TRBJ2-7; weak D call: TRBD1 (5 bases). V lost 5 bases and J lost 8, with 16 bases in between. CDR1 and CDR2 (germline): PRHDT, FYEKMQ (reference sequence). The CDR3 is 13 amino acids. CDR3 sequence reads: CASSPEGESKQYF. In nucleotides, the CDR3 is TGTGCCAGCAGCCCAGAAGGGGAATCGAAGCAGTACTTC.

V and J are TRBV3-1 (or the pseudogene TRBV3-2) and TRBJ2-1, with 9 bases lining up with TRBD2. Looked up from germline, CDR1 is LGHDT and CDR2 is YNNKEL (reference sequence). With 3 bases clipped from V and 6 bases from J, the junction kept 6 bases outside the gene matches. This CDR3 region has 15 residues. CDR3 DNA sequence: TGTGCCAGCAGCCAGACTAGCGGTTGGAGCAATGAGCAGTTCTTC. This codes for CASSQTSGWSNEQFF.

CDR3 DNA: TGCGCCAGCAGCCAGGCCTCAGGGGGACAATCACCCCTCCACTTT. It is translated as CASSQASGGQSPLHF. The V and J genes are TRBV4-3 and TRBJ1-6; the match to TRBD1 covers 7 bases. Germline V gene lookup returns CDR1 LGHNA and CDR2 YSLEER. The CDR3 loop spans 15 amino acids. Unmatched junction bases numbered 9, after V lost 3 bases and J lost 10 bases.

The chain combines TRBV6-5 with TRBJ2-5; TRBD1 is a possible D gene (6 bases). Germline V lookup: CDR1 MNHEY, CDR2 SVGAGI. Deletions cut 2 bases from V and 2 bases from J, with 9 bases between. The CDR3 extends over 14 amino acids. CDR3 amino acids: CASSYGGQQETQYF. DNA of the CDR3: TGTGCCAGCAGTTACGGGGGACAACAAGAGACCCAGTACTTC.

This clone showed up just once. The CDR3 reads CSASGQGIEKLFF. In DNA, the CDR3 is TGCAGTGCTAGTGGCCAGGGGATTGAAAAACTGTTTTTT. The V gene is TRBV20-1, the J gene TRBJ1-4, with a possible D match to TRBD1 (6 bases). This CDR3 spans 13 amino acids. V lost 3 bases to trimming and J lost 7 bases, with 12 bases between them. The germline CDR1 and CDR2 sequences are DFQATT and SNEGSKA (reference sequence).

The chain is built from TRBV3-1 (or the pseudogene TRBV3-2) and TRBJ2-5, with 7 bases lining up with TRBD1. J lost 2 bases, V lost 8 bases, and 5 bases had no gene match. Germline CDR1 LGHDT, CDR2 YNNKEL (reference sequence). The CDR3 runs 13 residues. The CDR3 DNA sequence: TGTGCCAGCCATGGGACAGCTCAAGAGACCCAGTACTTC. This translates into CASHGTAQETQYF.

V and J are TRBV11-2 and TRBJ1-1; D unresolved. Trimming removed 5 bases from V and 1 base from J, with 11 bases in between. The V gene's germline CDR1 is SGHAT and CDR2 FQNNGV. This CDR3 is 14 amino acids long. In nucleotides, the CDR3 is TGTGCCAGCAGCCTCACGCGGGGGAACACTGAAGCTTTCTTT. Amino acids: CASSLTRGNTEAFF.

The genes are TRBV7-9 and TRBJ2-7; 9 bases fit TRBD1. CDR1 is SEHNR and CDR2 is FQNEAQ in the germline V gene (reference sequence). J was trimmed by 6 bases and V by 0 bases; bases with no gene match: 6. The CDR3 is 15 amino acids. The DNA for the CDR3 is TGTGCCAGCAGCTTAGCTGGGACAGGGTTGTTCGAGCAGTACTTC. This encodes CASSLAGTGLFEQYF.

This rearrangement joins TRBV3-1 (or the pseudogene TRBV3-2) to TRBJ1-2, with 7 bases that match TRBD1. J gave up 7 bases and V 4 bases, and 9 bases lay outside the gene matches. The germline V gene encodes CDR1 LGHDT and CDR2 YNNKEL (reference sequence). The CDR3 totals 14 residues. In DNA form, the CDR3 reads TGTGCCAGCAGCCCGACGACAGGGAATGTTGGCTACACCTTC. Its protein product is CASSPTTGNVGYTF.

The chain links TRBV11-2 to TRBJ1-3; 7 nucleotides line up with TRBD1. The CDR3 sequence is 17 residues long. The V gene end was trimmed by 5 bases and the J gene end by 0 bases; junction bases not matched to a gene: 10. Germline V gene data show CDR1 as SGHAT and CDR2 as FQNNGV. The CDR3 spells CASSRGDSLLSGNTIYF. In nucleotides, the CDR3 is TGTGCCAGCAGCAGGGGGGACAGCCTTCTCTCTGGAAACACCATATATTTT.

The sample holds one count of this clone. The chain links TRBV7-2 to TRBJ1-5; TRBD1 is a possible D gene (6 bases). The CDR3 is 15 residues long. V was clipped by 1 base and J by 6 bases, with 13 bases between them. Germline CDR1 is SGHTA and CDR2 is FQGNSA. CDR3 region: CASSLGGTTFQPQHF. CDR3 sequence (DNA): TGTGCCAGCAGCTTAGGGGGGACAACGTTTCAGCCCCAGCATTTT.

The chain carries TRBV11-2 and TRBJ2-7, with TRBD1 matching 8 bases. The CDR3 totals 14 residues. From germline, CDR1 is SGHAT and CDR2 FQNNGV. After removal of 5 bases from V and 1 base from J, the junction contained 4 bases not matched to a gene. CDR3 in amino acids: CASSLDRASYEQYF. In nucleotides, the CDR3 is TGTGCCAGCAGCCTGGACAGGGCGTCCTACGAGCAGTACTTC.

This rearrangement joins TRBV4-3 to TRBJ2-1, with 7 bases fitting TRBD1. This CDR3 is 16 amino acids long. V lost 4 bases to trimming and J lost 1 base; unmatched junction nucleotides: 7. CDR1 and CDR2 from the germline V gene are LGHNA and YSLEER. The CDR3 bases are TGCGCCAGCAGCCTTTCCACAGGGGTGTCCTACAATGAGCAGTTCTTC. Protein: CASSLSTGVSYNEQFF.

The chain employs TRBV9 and TRBJ2-7; possible D gene TRBD2, 6 bases. V lost 0 bases and J 9 bases, leaving 19 bases between the germline ends. Germline CDR1 and CDR2: SGDLS and YYNGEE. The CDR3 runs 15 residues. The CDR3: CASSVGSPREARQYF. The CDR3 DNA is TGTGCCAGCAGCGTAGGATCCCCTAGGGAGGCCCGGCAGTACTTC.

This chain joins TRBV5-6 and TRBJ1-1; 7 bases are a match to TRBD1. J was trimmed by 1 base and V by 4 bases; bases with no gene match: 10. Per germline, CDR1 SGHDT and CDR2 YYEEEE. The CDR3 covers 16 residues. This CDR3 is CASSPGQAGGNTEAFF. The CDR3 DNA reads TGTGCCAGCAGCCCTGGACAGGCAGGGGGGAACACTGAAGCTTTCTTT.

DNA for the CDR3: TGTGCCAGCTCACCAAGACAGGGTAATCAGCCCCAGCATTTT. Protein product: CASSPRQGNQPQHF. The chain links TRBV18 to TRBJ1-5; TRBD1 aligns across 7 bases. The length of the CDR3 is 14 residues. The V gene's germline CDR1 is KGHSH and CDR2 LQKENI. The V and J ends lost 2 bases and 4 bases, in that order; junction bases with no gene match: 2.

The chain uses TRBV6-1 and TRBJ2-5; tentatively, D is TRBD2 (6 bases). The CDR3 is 14 amino acids. Germline CDR1 and CDR2: MNHNS and SASEGT. The germline V and J ends were trimmed by 2 bases and 1 base, with 8 bases remaining between them. CDR3 nucleotides: TGTGCCAGCAGTGAAATGGGAGGCCAAGAGACCCAGTACTTC. Translated: CASSEMGGQETQYF.

The chain is built from TRBV5-1 and TRBJ2-7; no clear D gene. This CDR3 region has 17 residues. Germline V gene lookup returns CDR1 SGHRS and CDR2 YFSETQ. Between the trimmed V and J ends, which lost 4 bases and 2 bases, there was a span of 22 bases. CDR3 sequence: CASSVGASGGSTYEQYF. The CDR3 DNA is TGCGCCAGCAGCGTTGGAGCGTCGGGTGGCAGTACCTACGAGCAGTACTTC.